This TCR beta chain was recovered during a study of CD8 T cells in Susac syndrome. Reverse transcription of about 0.5 to 1 ug RNA used random hexamers. Amplification of TCR beta CDR3 by immunoSEQ multiplex PCR spanned 54 Vbeta and 13 Jbeta. Each CDR3 protein gets one entry after TCRdb re-called the immunoSEQ multiplex PCR reads with MiXCR. The sample contains around 300,000 distinct CDR3 sequences, roughly 90% of which appear only once. V was shortened by 0 bases and J by 2 bases, with 17 bases between the two germline ends. The V gene's germline CDR1 is DFQATT and CDR2 SNEGSKA (reference sequence). The CDR3 is made up of 16 amino acids. Negative isolation was applied to CD8+ and CD4+ T cells, and FACS enrichment was applied to TEMRA cells.

The clonotype originates from a human donor with multiple sclerosis. Sequencing input: CD8+ T cells from PBMCs. The chain is built from TRBV20-1 and TRBJ2-7; D is undetermined. The CDR3 sequence: CSARDWASSYPYEQYF. Here the CDR3 DNA reads TGCAGTGCTAGAGATTGGGCTAGTAGCTACCCCTACGAGCAGTACTTC.